This T cell receptor (beta chain) was found in a study of shared clonotypes between healthy human individuals. Study context: Researchers assigned three CD4 naive, three CD4 memory, two CD8 naive and one CD8 memory plate to each donor.

Trimming cost V 6 bases and J 5 bases, with 23 bases left between them. This CDR3 comprises 16 residues. Germline V gene data show CDR1 as MDHEN and CDR2 as SYDVKM. Clones were sequenced by immunoSEQ multiplex PCR, and TCRdb holds only the in-frame ones, with some missing. The table has a few million clones, 90% to 95% seen once. The chain combines TRBV28 with TRBJ2-7; tentatively, D is TRBD1 (6 bases). The sequencing input was naive CD4+ T cells from PBMCs. Subset: CD45RA+ positively selected. The TCR sequence derives from a man aged 18 to 29 in good health. Some clones in this sample may be carry-over from other donors' samples. DNA of the CDR3: TGTGCCAGCAGCCTTAACGACAGGCGAGTGGGAGACGAGCAGTACTTC. This codes for CASSLNDRRVGDEQYF.